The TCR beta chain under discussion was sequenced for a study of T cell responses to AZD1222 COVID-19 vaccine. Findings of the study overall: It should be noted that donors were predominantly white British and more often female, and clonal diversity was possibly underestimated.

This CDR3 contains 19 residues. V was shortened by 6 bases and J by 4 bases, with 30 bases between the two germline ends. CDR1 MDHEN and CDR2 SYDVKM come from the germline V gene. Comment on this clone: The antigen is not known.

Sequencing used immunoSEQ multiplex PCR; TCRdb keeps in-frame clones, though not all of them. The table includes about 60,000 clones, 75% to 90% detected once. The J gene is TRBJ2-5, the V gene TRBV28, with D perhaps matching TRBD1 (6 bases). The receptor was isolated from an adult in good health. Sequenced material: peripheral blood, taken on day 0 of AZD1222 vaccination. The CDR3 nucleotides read TGTGCCAGCAGCTACCCCCCCAGGGGACCCACAAGTGTGAGAGAGACCCAGTACTTC. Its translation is CASSYPPRGPTSVRETQYF. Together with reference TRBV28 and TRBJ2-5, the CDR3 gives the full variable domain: DVKVTQSSRYLVKRTGEKVFLECVQDMDHENMFWYRQDPGLGLRLIYFSYDVKMKEKGDIPEGYSVSREKKERFSLILESASTNQTSMYLCASSYPPRGPTSVRETQYFGPGTRLLVL.